Below, 26 T cell receptor beta chains from the same sample are listed, as sequenced in a study of T cells expressing NK-cell markers. Using the 5' RACE reads, TCRdb records one entry per CDR3 protein without DNA. Across 250,000 or so distinct CDR3 sequences, the top ten clones capture 3.5% to 5% of the sample. Sequenced material: blood T cells: a sorted CD56 or NKG2C T cell subset, CD4+ or CD8+ T cells, or bulk PBMC T cells (not recorded which). The receptors derive from a woman between 18 and 69 years old in good health.

The rearrangement joins TRBV20-1 to TRBJ2-5; checking the TCRdb D call of TRBD2 is not possible without DNA. The CDR3 runs 14 residues. The germline V gene encodes CDR1 DFQATT and CDR2 SNEGSKA (reference sequence). CDR3 protein: CSARDSASLETQYF.

The chain carries TRBV20-1 and TRBJ1-2; lacking DNA, the TRBD1 call made by TCRdb goes unchecked. Germline V gene data show CDR1 as DFQATT and CDR2 as SNEGSKA (reference sequence). The CDR3 runs to 15 residues. CDR3 protein: CSASMPGRSNYGYTF.

The CDR3 reads CSARREGANQPQHF. The chain uses TRBV20-1 and TRBJ1-5; TCRdb's D call of TRBD1 is untestable without DNA. Germline V gene lookup returns CDR1 DFQATT and CDR2 SNEGSKA (reference sequence). This CDR3 is 14 amino acids long.

The chain employs TRBV7-2 and TRBJ2-5. Germline V gene sequence: CDR1 SGHTA, CDR2 FQGNSA. CDR3 size: 12 residues. CDR3 in amino acids: CASSLVRETQYF.

V and J are TRBV7-3 and TRBJ2-7; the D call from TCRdb, TRBD2, cannot be confirmed without DNA. Germline CDR1 SGHTA, CDR2 FQGTGA. The CDR3 runs to 15 residues. The CDR3 spells CASSMTSGKTYEQYF.

The chain recombines TRBV20-1 with TRBJ1-2. Germline CDR1 DFQATT, CDR2 SNEGSKA (reference sequence). The CDR3 sequence is 17 residues long. The CDR3 is CSARKRPPGLINYGYTF.

The gene calls are TRBV12-3 or TRBV12-4 and TRBJ2-7; lacking DNA, the TRBD1 call made by TCRdb goes unchecked. The CDR3 is made up of 14 amino acids. The CDR3 protein is CAGSPGGNLGEQYF.

The CDR3 spells CASSPLGYSYNEQFF. The chain employs TRBV18 and TRBJ2-1. The CDR3 is 15 residues long. Per germline, CDR1 KGHSH and CDR2 LQKENI.

V usage is TRBV6-2 or TRBV6-3 and J usage is TRBJ2-5. The CDR3 contains 14 residues. Germline V gene sequence: CDR1 MNHEY, CDR2 SVGEGT. This CDR3 reads CASSYSTSRETQYF.

The chain uses TRBV12-3 or TRBV12-4 and TRBJ1-5. The CDR3 has 13 residues. The CDR3 loop reads CASSLGEDQPQHF.

The chain carries TRBV20-1 and TRBJ2-6; TCRdb reports TRBD1, a call that lacks DNA to check it against. There are 16 residues in the CDR3. Germline CDR1 and CDR2: DFQATT and SNEGSKA (reference sequence). CDR3 residues: CSATDRGLVGANVLTF.

This chain connects TRBV7-9 to TRBJ2-2; TCRdb gives TRBD2 as the D gene, but with no DNA this cannot be confirmed. Per the germline V gene, CDR1 is SEHNR and CDR2 is FQNEAQ (reference sequence). The CDR3 covers 15 residues. CDR3 sequence reads: CASSLTSGYTGELFF.

The rearrangement joins TRBV12-3 or TRBV12-4 to TRBJ1-2; TCRdb's D call of TRBD1 is untestable without DNA. This CDR3 has 12 residues. CDR3 residues: CASSPGFYGYTF.

The genes are TRBV6-5 and TRBJ1-2; the TCRdb D gene call, TRBD1, has no DNA to confirm it. This CDR3 spans 15 amino acids. Germline V lookup: CDR1 MNHEY, CDR2 SVGAGI. Here the CDR3 reads CASSYWTGGNYGYTF.

The gene calls are TRBV4-3 and TRBJ2-3. Germline V gene data show CDR1 as LGHNA and CDR2 as YSLEER. The CDR3 extends over 13 amino acids. This CDR3 reads CASSQAYGDTQYF.

V is TRBV18 and J is TRBJ2-5; TCRdb picks TRBD1, but there is no DNA to check that call. Per the germline V gene, CDR1 is KGHSH and CDR2 is LQKENI. This CDR3 is built from 13 residues. CDR3 sequence reads: CASSQGERETQYF.

The chain uses TRBV4-1 and TRBJ1-5. This CDR3 region has 14 residues. Germline loops: CDR1 MGHRA, CDR2 YSYEKL. The CDR3 sequence: CASSQDLGKQPQHF.

The chain combines TRBV3-1 with TRBJ2-5; TCRdb's D gene call, TRBD2, goes unchecked for lack of DNA. This CDR3 is built from 18 residues. Germline V CDR1 and CDR2: LGHDT, YNNKEL (reference sequence). The CDR3 loop is CASSQDYLLAGARGTQYF.

CDR3: CASSQERDTQYF. The rearrangement links TRBV4-3 to TRBJ2-3. The germline gives CDR1 LGHNA, CDR2 YSLEER. CDR3 size: 12 residues.

The CDR3 loop reads CASSPAIRFVGSYEQYF. The rearrangement links TRBV18 to TRBJ2-7. There are 17 residues in the CDR3. CDR1 KGHSH and CDR2 LQKENI come from the germline V gene. The variable domain in full, completed from reference TRBV18 and TRBJ2-7, reads NAGVMQNPRHLVRRRGQEARLRCSPMKGHSHVYWYRQLPEEGLKFMVYLQKENIIDESGMPKERFSAEFPKEGPSILRIQQVVRGDSAAYFCASSPAIRFVGSYEQYFGPGTRLTVT.

This rearrangement joins TRBV5-6 to TRBJ2-1; as DNA is missing, the TRBD2 call by TCRdb cannot be tested. This CDR3 is built from 17 residues. Germline CDR1 SGHDT, CDR2 YYEEEE. This CDR3 reads CASSLAGSGGAYNEQFF.

V usage is TRBV11-2 and J usage is TRBJ1-5. The CDR3 extends over 17 amino acids. Germline CDR1 reads SGHAT; CDR2 reads FQNNGV. The CDR3 sequence is CASSLEQSIYSNQPQHF.

This chain connects TRBV5-1 to TRBJ1-2. This CDR3 comprises 13 residues. The V gene's germline CDR1 is SGHRS and CDR2 YFSETQ. This chain's CDR3 is CASSPAARDGYTF.

The V call is TRBV5-1, the J call TRBJ2-7. This CDR3 is built from 13 residues. Germline V gene data show CDR1 as SGHRS and CDR2 as YFSETQ. The CDR3 spells CASSPTQLYEQYF.

This rearrangement joins TRBV25-1 to TRBJ1-1; TCRdb's D call, TRBD1, is unchecked because there is no DNA. The length of the CDR3 is 15 residues. Germline assignment: CDR1 MGHDK and CDR2 SYGVNS. Here the CDR3 reads CASSETGTGNTEAFF.

This chain uses TRBV10-3 with TRBJ1-1. The CDR3 spans 14 residues. CDR1 and CDR2 (germline): ENHRY, SYGVKD. The CDR3 sequence is CAISDYARNTEAFF.